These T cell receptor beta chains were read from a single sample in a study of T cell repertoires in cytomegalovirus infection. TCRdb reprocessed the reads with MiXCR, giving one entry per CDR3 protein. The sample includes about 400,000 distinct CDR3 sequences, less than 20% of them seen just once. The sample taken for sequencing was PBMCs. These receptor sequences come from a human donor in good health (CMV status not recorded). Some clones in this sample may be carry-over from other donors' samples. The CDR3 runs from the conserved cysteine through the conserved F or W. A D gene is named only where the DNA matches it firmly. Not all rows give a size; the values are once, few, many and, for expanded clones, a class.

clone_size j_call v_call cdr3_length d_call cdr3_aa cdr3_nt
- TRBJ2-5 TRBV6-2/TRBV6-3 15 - CASSSAGAKQETQYF TGTGCCAGCAGTTCGGCGGGGGCGAAACAAGAGACCCAGTACTTC
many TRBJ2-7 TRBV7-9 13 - CASSFGTTYEQYF TGTGCCAGCAGTTTTGGGACAACCTACGAGCAGTACTTC
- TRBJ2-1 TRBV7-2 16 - CASSLVIGLRHNEQFF TGTGCCAGCAGCTTGGTAATCGGACTCAGACACAATGAGCAGTTCTTC
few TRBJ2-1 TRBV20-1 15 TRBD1 CSARDLGQGYNEQFF TGCAGTGCTAGAGATTTGGGACAGGGTTACAATGAGCAGTTCTTC
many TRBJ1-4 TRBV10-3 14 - CAIGDTGLNEKLFF TGTGCCATCGGGGATACAGGACTTAATGAAAAACTGTTTTTT
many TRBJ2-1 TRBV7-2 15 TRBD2 CASSSGLAVSNEQFF TGTGCCAGCAGCTCCGGACTAGCTGTTTCAAATGAGCAGTTCTTC
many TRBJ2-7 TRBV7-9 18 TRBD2 CASSPVGGLAGGTYEQYF TGTGCCAGCAGCCCAGTGGGGGGACTAGCGGGAGGTACCTACGAGCAGTACTTC
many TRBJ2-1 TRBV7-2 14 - CASSFRPGYNEQFF TGTGCCAGCAGCTTCCGCCCAGGCTACAATGAGCAGTTCTTC
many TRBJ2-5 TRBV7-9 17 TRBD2 CASSGTSGQNLGETQYF TGTGCCAGCAGCGGGACTAGCGGGCAGAACTTGGGAGAGACCCAGTACTTC
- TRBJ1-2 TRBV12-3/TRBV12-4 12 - CASSPDPYGYTF TGTGCCAGCAGTCCAGACCCCTATGGCTACACCTTC
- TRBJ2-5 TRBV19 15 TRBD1 CASRSPGQGKETQYF TGTGCCAGTAGGTCACCGGGACAGGGTAAAGAGACCCAGTACTTC
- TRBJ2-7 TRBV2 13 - CASSVDREAEQYF TGTGCCAGCAGTGTTGACAGGGAGGCCGAGCAGTACTTC
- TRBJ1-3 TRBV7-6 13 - CASSPRAGNTIYF TGTGCCAGCAGCCCAAGGGCAGGAAACACCATATATTTT
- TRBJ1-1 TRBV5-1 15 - CASSYWTVMNTEAFF TGCGCCAGCAGCTATTGGACGGTGATGAACACTGAAGCTTTCTTT
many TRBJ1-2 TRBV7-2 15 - CASSSDRTDVYGYTF TGTGCCAGCAGCTCAGACCGGACAGACGTTTATGGCTACACCTTC
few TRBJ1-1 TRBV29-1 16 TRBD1 CSVEDPTGTFYTEAFF TGCAGCGTTGAAGATCCGACAGGGACCTTTTACACTGAAGCTTTCTTT
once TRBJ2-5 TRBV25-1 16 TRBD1 CASSPDIVGQAETQYF TGTGCCAGCAGCCCAGACATTGTCGGACAGGCCGAGACCCAGTACTTC
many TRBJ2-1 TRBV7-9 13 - CASSFVVSDEQFF TGTGCCAGCAGCTTCGTAGTTAGTGATGAGCAGTTCTTC
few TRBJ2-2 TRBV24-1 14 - CATSDFGQPGELFF TGTGCCACCAGTGATTTCGGACAGCCCGGGGAGCTGTTTTTT
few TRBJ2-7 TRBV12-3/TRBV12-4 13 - CASSLVNSYEQYF TGTGCCAGCAGTTTAGTCAACTCCTACGAGCAGTACTTC
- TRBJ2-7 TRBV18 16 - CASSPYVGATSYEQYF TGTGCCAGCTCACCATATGTTGGGGCAACCTCCTACGAGCAGTACTTC
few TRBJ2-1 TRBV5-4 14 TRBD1 CASKQMTGVDEQFF TGTGCCAGCAAACAGATGACAGGGGTTGATGAGCAGTTCTTC
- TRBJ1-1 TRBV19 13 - CASSNQRNTEAFF TGTGCCAGTAGTAATCAGAGGAACACTGAAGCTTTCTTT
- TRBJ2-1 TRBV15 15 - CATSREIPTTNEQFF TGTGCCACCAGCAGAGAAATCCCGACTACCAATGAGCAGTTCTTC
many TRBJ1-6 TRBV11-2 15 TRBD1 CASSRTGGLDSPLHF TGTGCCAGCAGCAGGACAGGGGGCTTGGATTCACCCCTCCACTTT
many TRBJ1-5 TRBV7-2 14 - CASSQQGAYQPQHF TGTGCCAGCAGCCAACAGGGTGCGTATCAGCCCCAGCATTTT
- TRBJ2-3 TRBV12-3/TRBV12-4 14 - CASSSRGVTDTQYF TGTGCCAGTTCCTCCCGTGGGGTCACAGATACGCAGTATTTT
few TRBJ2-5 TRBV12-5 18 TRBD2 CASDHSSGRGYGVETQYF TGTGCTAGTGACCATTCTAGCGGGAGAGGCTACGGGGTAGAGACCCAGTACTTC
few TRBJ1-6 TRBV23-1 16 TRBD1 CASIIPRGQGSSPLHF TGCGCCAGCATAATCCCGAGGGGACAGGGCTCTTCACCCCTCCACTTT
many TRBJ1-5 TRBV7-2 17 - CASSLGSRGALNQPQHF TGTGCCAGCAGCTTAGGATCGAGAGGAGCCCTCAATCAGCCCCAGCATTTT
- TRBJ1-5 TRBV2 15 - CASSGEALSNQPQHF TGTGCCAGCAGTGGTGAGGCTCTTAGCAATCAGCCCCAGCATTTT
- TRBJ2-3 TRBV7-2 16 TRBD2 CASSFLAGGPEDTQYF TGTGCCAGCAGCTTTTTAGCGGGAGGGCCGGAGGATACGCAGTATTTT
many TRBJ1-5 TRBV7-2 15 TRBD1 CASSLGTGVDQPQHF TGTGCCAGCAGCCTCGGCACAGGGGTTGATCAGCCCCAGCATTTT
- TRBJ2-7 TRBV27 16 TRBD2 CSSSPGTSGSLYEQYF TGTTCCAGCTCACCCGGGACTAGCGGGAGTTTGTACGAGCAGTACTTC
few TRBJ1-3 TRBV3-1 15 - CASSQVYISGNTIYF TGTGCCAGCAGCCAAGTCTACATCTCTGGAAACACCATATATTTT
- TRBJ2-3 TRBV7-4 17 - CASSQPRGTTSTDTQYF TGTGCCAGCAGCCAGCCAAGGGGGACAACTAGCACAGATACGCAGTATTTT
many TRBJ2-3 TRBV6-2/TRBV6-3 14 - CASSYPGLTDTQYF TGTGCCAGCAGTTACCCGGGACTTACAGATACGCAGTATTTT
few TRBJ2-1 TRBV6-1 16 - CASSGEAGLVYNEQFF TGTGCCAGCAGTGGGGAGGCGGGACTGGTGTACAATGAGCAGTTCTTC
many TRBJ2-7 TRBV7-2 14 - CASSLVGATYEQYF TGTGCCAGCAGCCTAGTCGGGGCCACCTACGAGCAGTACTTC
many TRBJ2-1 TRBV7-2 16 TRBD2 CASSFKGSGIYNEQFF TGTGCCAGCAGCTTTAAAGGGAGCGGGATCTACAATGAGCAGTTCTTC
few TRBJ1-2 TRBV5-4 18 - CASSSIRGDEPLRGRYTF TGTGCCAGCAGCTCCATCCGCGGGGATGAACCCTTACGGGGCCGCTACACCTTC
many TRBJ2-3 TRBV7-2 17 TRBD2 CASSLAGLAGVGDTQYF TGTGCCAGCAGCTTAGCGGGACTAGCGGGAGTAGGAGATACGCAGTATTTT